This TCR beta chain was found in a study of PD-1 blockade in classical Hodgkin lymphoma. Germline CDR1 MNHNY, CDR2 SVGAGI (reference sequence). The CDR3 contains 12 residues. With V trimmed by 6 bases and J by 9 bases, 4 bases remained unmatched. Repertoires were generated with immunoSEQ multiplex PCR, while TCRdb's copy carries only in-frame clones and drops some. In the table there are tens of thousands of clones, over 60% of which are singletons. Autologous stem cell transplantation was followed by relapse in every patient, and brentuximab vedotin exposure varied. This clone was recorded a few times.

The chain combines TRBV6-6 with TRBJ2-1; 8 nucleotides line up with TRBD1. The material was peripheral blood mononuclear cells (PBMCs), obtained at baseline. The TCR comes from a human donor with classical Hodgkin lymphoma. The DNA of the CDR3 is TGTGCCAGCAGCTTCGGACAGGGTGAGCAGTTCTTC. Protein sequence: CASSFGQGEQFF.